This paragraph covers one T cell receptor beta chain sequence. Its target is not known. This specimen belongs to a study of cytomegalovirus exposure and HLA in healthy donors. This CDR3 region has 15 residues. In germline, CDR1 is SGHKS, CDR2 YYEKEE (reference sequence). Samples came from healthy bone marrow donors. A multiplex PCR was run with 60 Vbeta primers and 13 Jbeta primers. Profiling relied on immunoSEQ multiplex PCR, and the TCRdb table lists in-frame clones only, not all of them. This sample carries 70,000 to 80,000 clones, around 80% of them seen once, and the ten largest clones take 1.9%. Study-wide findings and caveats: Most sequenced TCRs were rare (though some public TCRs occurred in many donors). The authors considered a cluster of highly shared sequence variants likely to be a sequencing artifact.

This chain uses TRBV5-5 with TRBJ1-3; TRBD2 aligns across 11 bases. The J call may be faulty, since TRBJ2-2 better matches the DNA end. Sequencing used PBMCs. The clonotype was recovered from a man younger than 35 in good health and CMV-seronegative. CDR3 sequence (DNA): TGTGCCAGCAGCTTTAGCGGGGGGGCCACCGGGGAGCTGTTTTTT. This codes for CASSFSGGATGELFF.